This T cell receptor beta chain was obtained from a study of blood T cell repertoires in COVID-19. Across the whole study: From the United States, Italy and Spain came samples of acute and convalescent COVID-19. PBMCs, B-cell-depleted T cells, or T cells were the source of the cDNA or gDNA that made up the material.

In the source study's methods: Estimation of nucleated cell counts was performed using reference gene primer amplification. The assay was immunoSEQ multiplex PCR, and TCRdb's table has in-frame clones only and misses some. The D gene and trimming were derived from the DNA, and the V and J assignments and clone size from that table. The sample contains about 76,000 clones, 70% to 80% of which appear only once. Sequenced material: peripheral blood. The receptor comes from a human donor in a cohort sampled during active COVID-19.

The CDR3 DNA sequence: TGCGCCAGCTCCGGGACAGGGGACCAAGAGACCCAGTACTTC. Its protein product is CASSGTGDQETQYF. This sequence joins TRBV10-1 and TRBJ2-5; 10 bases agree with TRBD1. V trimming: 8 bases; J trimming: 0 bases; junction bases outside the gene matches: 3. The CDR3 has 14 amino acids. Germline CDR1 is WNHNN and CDR2 is SYGVQD (reference sequence).